This T cell receptor beta chain is drawn from a study of blood T cell repertoires in COVID-19 (TCRdb year 2020). With respect to the entire study: The collaborator samples originated in the United States, Italy and Spain and spanned the acute and convalescent phases of COVID-19. Where available, HLA class I and class II types were obtained from metadata supplied by the sample provider rather than from assay-based typing. A de-identified subject ID, COVID-19 status, age in years and sex were almost always included in the sample metadata. The material from the prospective study consisted of cDNA or gDNA derived from T cells, B-cell-depleted T cells, or PBMCs. The samples were drawn from two sources: the first 160 participants of the ongoing ImmuneRACE study, and over 950 subjects contributed by 6 global collaborators. The dataset comprised deeply sampled blood TCRbeta repertoires from subjects exposed to, actively infected with, or recovered from COVID-19. A freely available public database, intended as a resource for researchers studying the immune response to SARS-CoV-2, is where the repertoires were released.

In its sample, this clone was seen a few times. Its antigen is unknown. Base qualities were left out, and no much larger clone turns up one base away. From the germline V gene, CDR1 is SGHVS and CDR2 is FNYEAQ. CDR3 length: 14 amino acids, cysteine to phenylalanine. Only CDR3 DNA remains: 42 bases, in frame from the first base. The V end loses 1 base and the J end loses 1 base, and a stretch of 8 bases separates them. One collaborating source in Seattle enrolled patients while the patients were actively infected and followed the patients over time throughout the course of disease. The collaborating institutions used their own protocols to collect whole blood in K2EDTA tubes. For TCRbeta analysis, collaborators shipped samples in one of three forms: frozen whole blood, isolated PBMCs, or DNA extracted from either of those sample types. Study-wide findings and limitations: How much clinical and demographic metadata was included differed by source and by participant, and the metadata was provided uncurated.

TCRbeta CDR3 regions were amplified from genomic DNA by means of the immunoSEQ Assay, a bias-controlled multiplex PCR. The study's own analysis went as follows. Nucleated cell counts per sample were estimated from amplification of reference gene primers within the assay. Sequence reads were collapsed and filtered to measure the absolute abundance of every unique TCRbeta CDR3 rearrangement. Productive Simpson clonality was computed per sample as the square root of Simpson's diversity index over productive rearrangements. TCRdb obtained this table from immuneACCESS and retained in-frame rearrangements with V and J assigned. These tables miss some clones; where compared with another copy, unresolved V genes account for less than half of the shortfall, and the remainder is unexplained. V and J calls and clone size are given by that table; D and trimming were obtained from the DNA. Counted in this sample were around 60,000 clones; 55% to 75% of them appeared once. The ten largest clones capture 4% to 5% of the sample.

This receptor was taken from a woman aged 70-85 years with COVID-19, enrolled during active disease. Recombination connected TRBV7-6 to TRBJ2-7; the best D guess is TRBD2, with 6 bases matching. Input material: peripheral blood. DNA sequence: TGTGCCAGCAGCTTAGGGGGGGATTCCTACGAGCAGTACTTC. Its protein product is CASSLGGDSYEQYF.